This TCR beta chain was identified in a study of blood T cells in healthy people across ages. A second roughly 6 to 11 cycle PCR used barcoded and J-beta primers. TCRdb re-derived calls from the 5' RACE reads in MiXCR, one entry per CDR3 protein. The sample yields approximately 810,000 distinct CDR3 sequences, more than 25% seen once. The donors, aged roughly 6 to 95, were healthy Caucasians from Russia. This clonotype has at least ten counts. Its target is unknown. The CDR3 totals 13 residues. The V segment lost 4 bases and the J segment 2 bases; nucleotides outside the gene matches: 2. Germline V gene lookup returns CDR1 SGHRS and CDR2 YFSETQ. The study's findings and limits: Long-lived and aged donors differed, with more naive CD4+ cells and higher diversity in the long-lived.

Sequenced input: blood. The gene calls are TRBV5-1 and TRBJ2-5; 7 nucleotides align to TRBD2. The TCR sequence derives from a woman older than 75 in good health. The CDR3 region is CASSGGDQETQYF. DNA for the CDR3: TGCGCCAGCAGCGGGGGGGATCAAGAGACCCAGTACTTC. Complete variable domain (other parts from reference TRBV5-1 and TRBJ2-5): KAGVTQTPRYLIKTRGQQVTLSCSPISGHRSVSWYQQTPGQGLQFLFEYFSETQRNKGNFPGRFSGRQFSNSRSEMNVSTLELGDSALYLCASSGGDQETQYFGPGTRLLVL.